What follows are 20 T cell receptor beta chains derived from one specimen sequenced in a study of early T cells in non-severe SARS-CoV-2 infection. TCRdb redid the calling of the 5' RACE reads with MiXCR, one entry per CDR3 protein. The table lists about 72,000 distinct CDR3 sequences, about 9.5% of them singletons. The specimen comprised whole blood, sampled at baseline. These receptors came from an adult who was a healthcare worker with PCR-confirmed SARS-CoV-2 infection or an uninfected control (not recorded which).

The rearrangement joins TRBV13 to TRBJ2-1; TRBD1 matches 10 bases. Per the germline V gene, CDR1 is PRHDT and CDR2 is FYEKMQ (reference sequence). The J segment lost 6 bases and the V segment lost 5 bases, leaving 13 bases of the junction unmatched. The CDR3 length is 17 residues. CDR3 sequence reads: CASSPTWGQGPVNEQFF. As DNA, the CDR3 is TGTGCCAGCAGCCCAACTTGGGGACAGGGGCCCGTCAATGAGCAGTTCTTC.

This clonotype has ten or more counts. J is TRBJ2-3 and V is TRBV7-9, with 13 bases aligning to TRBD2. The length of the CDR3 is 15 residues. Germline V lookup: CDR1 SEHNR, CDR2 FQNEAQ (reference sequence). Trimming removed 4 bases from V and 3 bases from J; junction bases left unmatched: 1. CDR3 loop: CASSWGLAGTDTQYF. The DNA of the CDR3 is TGTGCCAGCAGCTGGGGACTAGCGGGGACAGATACGCAGTATTTT.

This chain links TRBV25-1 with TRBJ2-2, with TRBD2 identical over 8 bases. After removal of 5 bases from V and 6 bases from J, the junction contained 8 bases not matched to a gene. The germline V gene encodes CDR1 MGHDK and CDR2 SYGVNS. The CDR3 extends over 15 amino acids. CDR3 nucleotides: TGTGCCAGCAGTCTACCGGGGGGGCTCGCCGGGGAGCTGTTTTTT. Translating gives CASSLPGGLAGELFF.

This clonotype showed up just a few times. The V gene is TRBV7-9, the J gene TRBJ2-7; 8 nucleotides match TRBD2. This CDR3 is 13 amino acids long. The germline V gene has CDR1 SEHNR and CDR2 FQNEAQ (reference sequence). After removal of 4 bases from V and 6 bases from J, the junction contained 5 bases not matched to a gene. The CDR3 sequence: CASSSPGGPEQYF. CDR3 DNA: TGTGCCAGCAGCTCGCCGGGGGGGCCCGAGCAGTACTTC.

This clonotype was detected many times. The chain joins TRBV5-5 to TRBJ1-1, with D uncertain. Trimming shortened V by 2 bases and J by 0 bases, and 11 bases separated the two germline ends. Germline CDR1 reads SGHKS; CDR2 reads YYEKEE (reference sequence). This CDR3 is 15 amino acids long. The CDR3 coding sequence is TGTGCCAGCAGCTTAATCGCGGGGATGAACACTGAAGCTTTCTTT. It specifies CASSLIAGMNTEAFF.

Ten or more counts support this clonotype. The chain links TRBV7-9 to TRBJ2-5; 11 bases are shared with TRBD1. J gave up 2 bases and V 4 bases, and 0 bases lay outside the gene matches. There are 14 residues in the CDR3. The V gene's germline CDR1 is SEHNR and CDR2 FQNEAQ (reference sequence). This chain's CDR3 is CASSWDRGQETQYF. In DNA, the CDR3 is TGTGCCAGCAGCTGGGACAGGGGGCAAGAGACCCAGTACTTC.

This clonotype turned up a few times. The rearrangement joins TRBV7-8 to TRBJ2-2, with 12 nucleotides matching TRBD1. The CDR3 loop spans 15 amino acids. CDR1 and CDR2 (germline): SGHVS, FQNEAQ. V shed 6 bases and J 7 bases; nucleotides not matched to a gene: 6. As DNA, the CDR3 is TGTGCCAGCAGTACCGGGACAGGGGGCATCGGGGAGCTGTTTTTT. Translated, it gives CASSTGTGGIGELFF.

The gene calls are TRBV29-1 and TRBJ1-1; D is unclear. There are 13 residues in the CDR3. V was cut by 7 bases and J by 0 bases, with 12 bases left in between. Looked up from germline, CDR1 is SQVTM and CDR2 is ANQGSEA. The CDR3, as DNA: TGCAGCGCCCGACAAGCCCTGAACACTGAAGCTTTCTTT. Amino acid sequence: CSARQALNTEAFF.

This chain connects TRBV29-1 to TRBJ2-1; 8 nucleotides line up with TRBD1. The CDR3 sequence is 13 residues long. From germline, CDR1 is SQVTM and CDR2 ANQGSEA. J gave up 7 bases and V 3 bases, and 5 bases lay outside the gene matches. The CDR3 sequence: CSVDRTGTNEQFF. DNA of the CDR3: TGCAGCGTTGACCGGACAGGGACGAATGAGCAGTTCTTC.

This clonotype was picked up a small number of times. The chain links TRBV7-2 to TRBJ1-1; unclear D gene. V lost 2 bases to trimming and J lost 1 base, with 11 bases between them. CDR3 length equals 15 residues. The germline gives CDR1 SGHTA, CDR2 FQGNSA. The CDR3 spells CASSLNGGGNTEAFF. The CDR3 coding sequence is TGTGCCAGCAGCTTAAATGGTGGCGGGAACACTGAAGCTTTCTTT.

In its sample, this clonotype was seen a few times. CDR3: CASSLDQGGYGYTF. CDR3 in DNA: TGCGCCAGCAGCTTGGACCAGGGAGGCTATGGCTACACCTTC. This chain uses TRBV5-1 with TRBJ1-2; maybe TRBD1 (5 bases). The CDR3 consists of 14 residues. Trimming left V 0 bases short and J 4 bases short, with 10 bases between. The germline V gene encodes CDR1 SGHRS and CDR2 YFSETQ. Together with reference TRBV5-1 and TRBJ1-2, the CDR3 gives the full variable domain: KAGVTQTPRYLIKTRGQQVTLSCSPISGHRSVSWYQQTPGQGLQFLFEYFSETQRNKGNFPGRFSGRQFSNSRSEMNVSTLELGDSALYLCASSLDQGGYGYTFGSGTRLTVV.

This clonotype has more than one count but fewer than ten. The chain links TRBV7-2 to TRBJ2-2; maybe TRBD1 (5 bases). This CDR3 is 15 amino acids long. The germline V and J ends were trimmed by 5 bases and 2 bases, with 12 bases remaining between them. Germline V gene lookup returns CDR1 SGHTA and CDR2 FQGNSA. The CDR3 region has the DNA TGTGCCAGCAGCCAGCGTGGGGCTAACACCGGGGAGCTGTTTTTT. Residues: CASSQRGANTGELFF.

CDR3 protein: CASSQPGQGNEQYF. The CDR3 DNA follows: TGCGCCAGCAGCCAACCGGGACAGGGGAACGAGCAGTACTTC. The chain links TRBV4-3 to TRBJ2-7, with 10 bases fitting TRBD1. V gave up 2 bases and J gave up 5 bases; unmatched junction bases: 3. The CDR3 sequence is 14 residues long. From germline, CDR1 is LGHNA and CDR2 YSLEER.

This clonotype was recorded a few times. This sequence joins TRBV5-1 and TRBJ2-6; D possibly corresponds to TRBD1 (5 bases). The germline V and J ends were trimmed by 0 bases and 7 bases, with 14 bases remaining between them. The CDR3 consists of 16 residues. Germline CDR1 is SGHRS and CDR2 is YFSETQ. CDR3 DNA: TGCGCCAGCAGCTTGGCTACAGGCATCTTTGCCAACGTCCTGACTTTC. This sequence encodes CASSLATGIFANVLTF.

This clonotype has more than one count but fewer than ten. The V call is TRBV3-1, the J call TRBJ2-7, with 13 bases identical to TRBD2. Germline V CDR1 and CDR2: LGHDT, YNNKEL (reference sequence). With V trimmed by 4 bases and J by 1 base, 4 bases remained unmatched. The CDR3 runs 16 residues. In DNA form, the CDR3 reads TGTGCCAGCAGCCGCACACTAGCGGGGGGGTCCTACGAGCAGTACTTC. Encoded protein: CASSRTLAGGSYEQYF.

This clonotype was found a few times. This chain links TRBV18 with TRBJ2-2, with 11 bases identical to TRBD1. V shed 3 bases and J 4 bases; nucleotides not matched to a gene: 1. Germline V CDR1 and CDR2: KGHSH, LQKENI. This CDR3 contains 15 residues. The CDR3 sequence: CASSPDRGRTGELFF. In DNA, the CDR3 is TGTGCCAGCTCACCGGACAGGGGGCGCACCGGGGAGCTGTTTTTT. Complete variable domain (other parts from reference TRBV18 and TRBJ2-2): NAGVMQNPRHLVRRRGQEARLRCSPMKGHSHVYWYRQLPEEGLKFMVYLQKENIIDESGMPKERFSAEFPKEGPSILRIQQVVRGDSAAYFCASSPDRGRTGELFFGEGSRLTVL.

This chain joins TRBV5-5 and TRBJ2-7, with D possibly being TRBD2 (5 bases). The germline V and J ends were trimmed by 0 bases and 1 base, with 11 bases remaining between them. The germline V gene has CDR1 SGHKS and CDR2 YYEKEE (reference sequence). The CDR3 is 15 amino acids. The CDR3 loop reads CASSLGGIMSYEQYF. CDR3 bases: TGTGCCAGCAGCTTGGGAGGGATTATGTCCTACGAGCAGTACTTC.

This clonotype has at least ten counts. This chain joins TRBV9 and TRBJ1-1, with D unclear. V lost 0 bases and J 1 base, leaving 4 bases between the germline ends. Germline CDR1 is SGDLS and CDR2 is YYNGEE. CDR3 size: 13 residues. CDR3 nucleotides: TGTGCCAGCAGCGTAGCACAGAACACTGAAGCTTTCTTT. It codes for CASSVAQNTEAFF.

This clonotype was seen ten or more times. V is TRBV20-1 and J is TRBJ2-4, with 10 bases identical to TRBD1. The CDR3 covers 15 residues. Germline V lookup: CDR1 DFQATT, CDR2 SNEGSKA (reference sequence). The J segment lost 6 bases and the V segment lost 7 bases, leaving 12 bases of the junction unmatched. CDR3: CSVRGQGVFLNIQYF. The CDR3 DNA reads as TGCAGTGTCCGCGGACAGGGGGTATTTTTAAACATTCAGTACTTC.

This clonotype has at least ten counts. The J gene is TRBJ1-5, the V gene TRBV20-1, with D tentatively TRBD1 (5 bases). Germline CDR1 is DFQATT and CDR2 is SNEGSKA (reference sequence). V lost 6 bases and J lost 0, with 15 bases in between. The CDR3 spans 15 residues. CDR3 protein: CSAKPTGYSNQPQHF. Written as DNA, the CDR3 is TGCAGTGCCAAACCTACAGGATATAGCAATCAGCCCCAGCATTTT.